This T cell receptor (beta chain) was sequenced for a study of graft-versus-host responses after intestinal transplantation (dated by TCRdb to the early 2020s). For context, the study as a whole: Multivisceral, liver-intestinal, or isolated intestinal transplants were received by the recipients. Every recipient was given anti-thymocyte globulin induction, then maintenance tacrolimus and steroids for about three years. Graft-versus-host and host-versus-graft alloreactive T cell clones were tracked in the graft, circulation and bone marrow after intestinal transplantation using bulk TCR-beta CDR3 sequencing. To identify alloreactive clones, pre-transplant mixed lymphocyte reaction products were sequenced and then compared with unstimulated pre-transplant donor and recipient T cells. The cohort enrolled about two dozen intestinal transplant recipients, one of whom was a retransplant, and a few patients without pretransplant specimens were excluded. A peak of at least 4% donor T cells among recipient peripheral blood mononuclear cells was the definition used for donor T cell macrochimerism. Rather than being sequenced by the commercial service, samples from a few later patients were sequenced in-house on an Illumina MiSeq and processed with MiXCR.

Points the paper makes about the study in general: Early after transplant, declines in HvG clones were associated with peak levels of circulating GvH clones. Conclusions were limited by the relatively low number and heterogeneity of intestinal transplant patients. Patients with donor T cell macrochimerism had high GvH to HvG T cell clonal ratios in their allografts. GvH clones were found in recipient bone marrow, and some of the GvH clones appeared earlier in ileal mucosa or blood, which is consistent with an intestinal mucosal origin.

The library was produced with the immunoSEQ multiplex PCR assay. For most patients, high-throughput TCR-beta CDR3 sequencing of genomic DNA was performed by Adaptive Biotechnologies. From the authors' description of their analysis: TCR sequencing data were retrieved from Adaptive's ImmunoSEQ software for about 17 patients, whereas a few other patients were processed with MiXCR and VDJtools. Because the origin of CDR3 nucleotide sequences shared between donor and recipient could not be assigned, those sequences were removed. To be classed as alloreactive, a clone needed at least 2-fold expansion over unstimulated cells and a minimum CFSE-low frequency of 0.002% (template counts) or 0.001% (read counts). Clones detected in sequenced pre-transplant spleen, lymph node, or MLR CFSE-low populations of the donor or recipient were defined as mappable. The cumulative frequency of alloreactive clones was calculated as a percentage of all sequences, weighted by copy number. In its TCRdb copy, this immuneACCESS table keeps in-frame sequences only and misses some clones. Where compared with another copy, unresolved V genes explain less than half of these, and the others have no known cause. The DNA gave D and trimming, while V, J and clone size come from that table. The sample yields around 20,000 clones; approximately 80% were counted once. 1.5% to 2% of the sample is in the top ten clones.

Taken from the germline V gene (reference sequence), the CDR1 and CDR2 loops are SEHNR and FQNEAQ. The CDR3 measures 14 amino acids from cysteine to phenylalanine. Solely the CDR3 DNA is kept, with 42 bases framed from the first base. The trim is 5 bases for V and 4 bases for J, with a gap of 14 bases between the germline ends. Blood samples were collected up to 4 times in the first month after transplant and then at least monthly when available. Details on this clone: What antigen it recognizes has not been identified. The record has no base qualities; no much larger clone is one base away.

This sample comprised PBMCs, obtained 14 days after transplant. The sequence was obtained from a human patient who received an intestinal transplant, so some T cells may come from the graft donor. The rearranged segments are TRBV7-9 and TRBJ1-2, and TRBD1 may be the D gene, going by 6 matching bases. The bases are TGTGCCAGCAGCCCAATAGGACAGTCCTATGGCTACACCTTC. It translates as CASSPIGQSYGYTF.